This T cell receptor beta chain was captured in a study of T cells after yellow fever vaccination. The CDR3 loop spans 15 amino acids. From germline, CDR1 is MNHEY and CDR2 SMNVEV (reference sequence). V lost 6 bases to trimming and J lost 9 bases, with 18 bases between them. This clonotype was counted only a few times. MiXCR, run by TCRdb on the 5' RACE reads, gives a single entry per CDR3 protein. The data show roughly 350,000 distinct CDR3 sequences, roughly 4.3% seen once. The rearrangement links TRBV27 to TRBJ1-6; possibly TRBD1 for D (6 bases). This clonotype was sampled from a man aged 18 to 30 who received the YFV17D yellow fever vaccine. The sample consisted of PBMCs, taken 5 days after the yellow fever booster vaccination. CDR3 protein: CASRTDSLGVSPLHF. Here the CDR3 DNA reads TGTGCCAGCAGGACGGACAGCCTGGGCGTTTCACCCCTCCACTTT.